The subject of this entry is one TCR beta chain. Antigen: not known. The CD8+ and CD4+ T cells were negatively isolated, with the TEMRA cells enriched by FACS. This specimen comes from a study of CD8 T cells in Susac syndrome. Study-level information: Patients with Susac syndrome were therapy-naive, taking corticosteroids, with some also receiving intravenous immunoglobulin, or taking intravenous immunoglobulin alone at the time their blood was drawn.

Overall study findings and caveats: It was in TEMRA cells and active patients that Susac CD8+ clonal expansion peaked.

V was cut by 4 bases and J by 2 bases, with 12 bases left in between. CDR1 SQVTM and CDR2 ANQGSEA come from the germline V gene. CDR3 length equals 14 residues. Reverse transcription used roughly 0.45 to 1 ug RNA and random hexamers. TCRdb recomputed calls from the immunoSEQ multiplex PCR reads with MiXCR, one row per CDR3 protein. The table has around 200,000 distinct CDR3 sequences, about 95% seen once. This chain uses TRBV29-1 with TRBJ2-1; D remains unclear. This receptor was identified in a human donor with Susac syndrome. Sample: CD8+ T cells from PBMCs. The CDR3 DNA follows: TGCAGCGTTGTTGACAAGGTTCCCTACAATGAGCAGTTCTTC. Its protein product is CSVVDKVPYNEQFF.